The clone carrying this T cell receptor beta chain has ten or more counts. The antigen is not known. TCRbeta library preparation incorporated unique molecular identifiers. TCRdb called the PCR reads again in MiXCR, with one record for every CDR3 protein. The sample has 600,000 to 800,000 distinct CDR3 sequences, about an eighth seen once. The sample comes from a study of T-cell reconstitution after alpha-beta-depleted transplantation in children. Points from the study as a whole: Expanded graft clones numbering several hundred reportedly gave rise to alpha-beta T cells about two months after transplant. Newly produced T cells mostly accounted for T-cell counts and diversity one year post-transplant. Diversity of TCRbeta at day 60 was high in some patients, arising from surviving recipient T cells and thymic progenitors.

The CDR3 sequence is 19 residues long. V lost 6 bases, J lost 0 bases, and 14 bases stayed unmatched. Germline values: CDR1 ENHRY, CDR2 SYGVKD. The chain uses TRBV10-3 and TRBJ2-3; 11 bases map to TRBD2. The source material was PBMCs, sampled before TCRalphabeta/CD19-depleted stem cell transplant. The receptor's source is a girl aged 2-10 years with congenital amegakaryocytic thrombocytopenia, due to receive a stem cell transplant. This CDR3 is CAISPLAGTSGLSTDTQYF. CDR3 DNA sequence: TGTGCCATCAGCCCACTTGCCGGGACTAGCGGCCTAAGCACAGATACGCAGTATTTT.